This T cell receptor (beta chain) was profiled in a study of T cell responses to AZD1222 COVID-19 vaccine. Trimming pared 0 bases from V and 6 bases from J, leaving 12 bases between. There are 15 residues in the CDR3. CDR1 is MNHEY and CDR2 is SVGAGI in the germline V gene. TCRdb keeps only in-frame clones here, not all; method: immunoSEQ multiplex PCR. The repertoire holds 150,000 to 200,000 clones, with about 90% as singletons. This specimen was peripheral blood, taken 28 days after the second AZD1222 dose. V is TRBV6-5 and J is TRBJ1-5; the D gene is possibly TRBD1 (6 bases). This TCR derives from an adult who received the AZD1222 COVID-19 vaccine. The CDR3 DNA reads TGTGCCAGCAGTTACTCCTTTCAGGGGAGTCAGCCCCAGCATTTT. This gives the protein CASSYSFQGSQPQHF.